This TCR beta chain came from a study of T-cell reconstitution after alpha-beta-depleted transplantation in children. This clonotype was counted at least ten times. CDR3 length: 13 amino acids. V was pared by 6 bases and J by 5 bases, with 9 bases of the junction left unmatched. The germline V gene has CDR1 DFQATT and CDR2 SNEGSKA (reference sequence). It was with unique molecular identifiers that the TCRbeta library was prepared. TCRdb fed the PCR reads into MiXCR, producing one record per CDR3 protein. The table shows 350,000 to 450,000 distinct CDR3 sequences, with roughly 13% occurring only once. This receptor was identified in a human donor who donated a stem cell graft to a child with Fanconi anemia. This rearrangement joins TRBV20-1 to TRBJ2-5; TRBD1 agrees at 7 bases. Here the sequenced sample was PBMCs, taken from the stem cell graft. CDR3 DNA sequence: TGCAGTGCCCCGTTGACAGGGTTTGAGACCCAGTACTTC. Translation gives CSAPLTGFETQYF.